The subject of this entry is one TCR beta chain. The sample is drawn from a study of blood T cell repertoires in COVID-19. The protocol was immunoSEQ multiplex PCR, while the TCRdb copy is restricted to in-frame clones and leaves out a portion. The data show 260,000 or so clones, approximately 85% seen once. The TCR originated in a woman in her 70s with acute or convalescent COVID-19. Material: peripheral blood.

CDR3 nucleotides: TGTGCCAGTAGTATATGGACAATGCAATCAGGTGAGCAGTTCTTC. Amino acid sequence: CASSIWTMQSGEQFF. The chain recombines TRBV19 with TRBJ2-1; tentative D call: TRBD1 (5 bases). The V end was cut by 2 bases, the J end by 9 bases, with 17 bases between. CDR3 length: 15 amino acids. Germline CDR1 is LNHDA and CDR2 is SQIVND (reference sequence).